The present entry profiles one T cell receptor (beta chain) with its context. The PCR contained 60 Vbeta and 13 Jbeta primers. Using immunoSEQ multiplex PCR, the repertoire was profiled, and TCRdb retains in-frame clones only, with some absent. There are 150,000 or so clones in the sample; approximately 80% occur only once, and 2% to 2.5% lies in the top ten. These data originate in a study of cytomegalovirus exposure and HLA in healthy donors. Healthy bone marrow donors supplied every sample. The CDR3 contains 14 residues. Trimming at V came to 2 bases and at J to 1 base, leaving 2 bases not matched to a gene. Looked up from germline, CDR1 is SGHRS and CDR2 is YFSETQ.

Sequencing input: PBMCs. The V and J genes are TRBV5-1 and TRBJ1-1; 7 positions match TRBD1. This receptor was taken from a man in his fifties in good health and CMV-seropositive. The CDR3 DNA reads TGCGCCAGCAGCTTCGGGACAGAGAACACTGAAGCTTTCTTT. Protein product: CASSFGTENTEAFF.